The entry below describes one T cell receptor beta chain. Its antigen is as yet unknown. The data belong to a study of T-cell memory formation after mild COVID-19. Employing constant-segment primers, 5'RACE generated TCR alpha and TCR beta cDNA libraries bearing sample barcodes and UMIs. MiXCR, applied by TCRdb to the 5' RACE reads, yields one record per CDR3 protein. In the table there are around 7,100 distinct CDR3 sequences, roughly 50% of which are singletons. CDR3 size: 15 residues. After removal of 6 bases from V and 5 bases from J, the junction contained 6 bases not matched to a gene. CDR1 is MNHEY, CDR2 SVGAGI, per germline. General study findings and limits: Contracting CD4+ clones lay largely in CM and EM, with CD8+ ones residing in EMRA. A second wave of clones peaked on day 37, and their SARS-CoV-2 specificity went unconfirmed.

The TCR originated in an adult who had mild COVID-19 (a few samples of this study predate the infection). Cell type and time point are not known. The rearrangement uses TRBV6-5 and TRBJ2-1, with 11 bases that match TRBD2. The sample consisted of PBMCs or a T cell subset sorted from them (not recorded which). The CDR3 region is CASRLSSGGHNEQFF. The CDR3 coding sequence is TGTGCCAGCAGACTCTCTAGCGGGGGGCACAATGAGCAGTTCTTC.